The 23 T cell receptor beta chains below were found in one sample sequenced in a study of blood T cell repertoires in COVID-19. TCRdb keeps only in-frame clones here, not all; method: immunoSEQ multiplex PCR. The repertoire includes 250,000 to 300,000 clones, roughly 80% of them detected once, and 4.5% to 6% sits in the top ten. Sequencing used PBMCs or T cells enriched from blood (not recorded which). These receptors all stem from a man aged 40-49 years who had been exposed to COVID-19.

The count of this clone is one. The J gene is TRBJ2-2, the V gene TRBV30, with D possibly TRBD1 on 5 matching bases. V was trimmed by 2 bases and J by 6 bases, leaving 10 bases between them. The CDR3 is made up of 13 amino acids. Germline assignment: CDR1 GTSNPN and CDR2 SVGIG (reference sequence). This CDR3 reads CAWSIDSSGELFF. Written as DNA, the CDR3 is TGTGCCTGGAGTATAGACAGCTCCGGGGAGCTGTTTTTT.

The rearrangement uses TRBV4-1 and TRBJ1-5, with a tentative D call TRBD1 (6 bases). Looked up from germline, CDR1 is MGHRA and CDR2 is YSYEKL. The CDR3 runs to 17 residues. The V and J ends lost 5 bases and 5 bases respectively, with 22 bases between them. The CDR3 spells CASSRSTKQGEDQPQHF. In nucleotides, the CDR3 is TGCGCCAGCAGCAGATCCACCAAACAGGGTGAGGATCAGCCCCAGCATTTT.

The chain employs TRBV24-1 and TRBJ1-1; 9 bases agree with TRBD1. J was trimmed by 10 bases and V by 1 base; bases with no gene match: 6. Germline V gene data show CDR1 as KGHDR and CDR2 as SFDVKD. The CDR3 length is 14 residues. CDR3 sequence reads: CATSDFTGGHGAFF. In DNA, the CDR3 is TGTGCCACCAGTGATTTTACAGGGGGCCATGGAGCTTTCTTT.

The chain has TRBV28 and TRBJ1-5; tentatively, D is TRBD1 (6 bases). The CDR3 has 16 residues. V gave up 3 bases and J gave up 0 bases, with 12 bases separating them. Germline V gives CDR1 MDHEN, CDR2 SYDVKM. In DNA, the CDR3 is TGTGCCAGCAGTTTCCCCACAGGGCTTAGCAATCAGCCCCAGCATTTT. Its translation: CASSFPTGLSNQPQHF.

This clone has just one count. The chain joins TRBV27 to TRBJ2-7, with 9 nucleotides matching TRBD2. This CDR3 comprises 13 residues. Per germline, CDR1 MNHEY and CDR2 SMNVEV (reference sequence). V was pared by 7 bases and J by 4 bases, with 5 bases of the junction left unmatched. The CDR3: CASMASGTYEQYF. The CDR3 nucleotides are TGTGCCAGCATGGCTAGCGGGACGTACGAGCAGTACTTC.

The CDR3 DNA reads TGTGCCAGCAGCCGAGGACTAGAGACAGATACGCAGTATTTT. This encodes CASSRGLETDTQYF. This chain uses TRBV11-3 with TRBJ2-3; 7 positions match TRBD2. Germline V gene data show CDR1 as SGHNT and CDR2 as YENEEA. After removal of 5 bases from V and 3 bases from J, the junction contained 5 bases not matched to a gene. This CDR3 has 14 amino acids.

The chain couples TRBV19 to TRBJ2-7; D possibly corresponds to TRBD1 (6 bases). The CDR3 runs 15 residues. V was trimmed by 5 bases and J by 1 base, leaving 15 bases between them. Germline CDR1 and CDR2: LNHDA and SQIVND (reference sequence). The CDR3 DNA is TGTGCCAGTAGTGAACAGGGCATGTTTTCCTACGAGCAGTACTTC. It yields the protein CASSEQGMFSYEQYF.

The chain combines TRBV7-9 with TRBJ2-5; D perhaps matches TRBD2 (5 bases). Trimming cost V 7 bases and J 0 bases, with 15 bases left between them. The germline gives CDR1 SEHNR, CDR2 FQNEAQ (reference sequence). The CDR3 is made up of 15 amino acids. CDR3 sequence: CASTMGGQYQETQYF. CDR3 DNA: TGTGCCAGCACAATGGGCGGGCAGTACCAAGAGACCCAGTACTTC.

The chain combines TRBV7-3 with TRBJ2-2; no clear D. The length of the CDR3 is 14 residues. Trimming stripped 4 bases from V and 5 bases from J, with 11 bases between. In germline, CDR1 is SGHTA, CDR2 FQGTGA. For the CDR3, the DNA is TGTGCCAGCAGCTCCCGAGGTCGGACCGGGGAGCTGTTTTTT. Translation: CASSSRGRTGELFF.

The chain couples TRBV3-1 (or the pseudogene TRBV3-2) to TRBJ2-5, with 8 nucleotides matching TRBD2. The CDR3 is 18 residues long. The J segment lost 2 bases and the V segment lost 1 base, leaving 12 bases of the junction unmatched. The V gene's germline CDR1 is LGHDT and CDR2 YNNKEL (reference sequence). CDR3 DNA sequence: TGTGCCAGCAGCCAAGTGGGGACTAGGAGTTTGTATCAAGAGACCCAGTACTTC. Translated: CASSQVGTRSLYQETQYF.

There are a few counts of this clone. The genes are TRBV14 and TRBJ1-1; no reliable D call. The CDR3 is 16 residues long. Trimming shortened V by 1 base and J by 1 base, and 13 bases separated the two germline ends. Germline CDR1 reads SGHDN; CDR2 reads FVKESK. Here the CDR3 reads CASSQAPFPWNTEAFF. DNA for the CDR3: TGTGCCAGCAGCCAAGCCCCTTTTCCCTGGAACACTGAAGCTTTCTTT.

The chain employs TRBV4-1 and TRBJ1-5, with D possibly TRBD1 on 6 matching bases. This CDR3 contains 16 residues. The germline V and J ends were trimmed by 0 bases and 4 bases, with 13 bases remaining between them. CDR1 is MGHRA, CDR2 YSYEKL, per germline. The CDR3 coding sequence is TGCGCCAGCAGCCAAGAGGGACACAACATAAATCAGCCCCAGCATTTT. It is translated as CASSQEGHNINQPQHF.

This rearrangement joins TRBV10-1 to TRBJ1-1; D gene unclear. CDR3 length equals 12 residues. V lost 3 bases to trimming and J lost 5 bases, with 7 bases between them. CDR1 and CDR2 from the germline V gene are WNHNN and SYGVQD (reference sequence). The CDR3 spells CASSDSRTEAFF. The CDR3 DNA is TGCGCCAGCAGTGATTCCCGGACTGAAGCTTTCTTT.

J is TRBJ1-2 and V is TRBV5-1; TRBD1 agrees at 8 bases. V was pared by 4 bases and J by 8 bases, with 16 bases of the junction left unmatched. Germline CDR1 reads SGHRS; CDR2 reads YFSETQ. The CDR3 consists of 16 residues. In nucleotides, the CDR3 is TGCGCCAGCAGCCCCCGCCCGTGGACAGGGACGGCCGGCTACACCTTC. Amino acid sequence: CASSPRPWTGTAGYTF.

The chain joins TRBV11-3 to TRBJ2-7, with D perhaps matching TRBD1 (6 bases). V lost 1 base and J 3 bases, leaving 16 bases between the germline ends. This CDR3 region has 16 residues. CDR1 and CDR2 (germline): SGHNT, YENEEA. The CDR3 coding sequence is TGTGCCAGCAGCTTAGGGGGCCCAGGGGTTGGCTACGAGCAGTACTTC. The encoded protein is CASSLGGPGVGYEQYF.

The rearrangement uses TRBV11-2 and TRBJ2-7; D gene ambiguous. The length of the CDR3 is 13 residues. Trimming removed 3 bases at V and 3 bases at J, with 9 bases between. Germline V lookup: CDR1 SGHAT, CDR2 FQNNGV. The CDR3, as DNA: TGTGCCAGCAGCTTGATTAGCTTCTACGAGCAGTACTTC. It translates to CASSLISFYEQYF.

The chain couples TRBV30 to TRBJ1-1; D call uncertain. CDR3 length: 12 residues. Germline CDR1 GTSNPN, CDR2 SVGIG (reference sequence). Trimming left V 6 bases short and J 1 base short, with 9 bases between. This CDR3 is CACPTENTEAFF. DNA of the CDR3: TGTGCCTGTCCCACAGAGAACACTGAAGCTTTCTTT.

The table lists this clone with a count of one. The chain joins TRBV6-2 or TRBV6-3 to TRBJ1-1, with 8 bases aligning to TRBD1. Germline values: CDR1 MNHEY, CDR2 SVGEGT. The CDR3 is 18 amino acids. Trimming cost V 2 bases and J 0 bases; bases outside gene matches: 11. The DNA of the CDR3 is TGTGCCAGCAGTTACGTGGTAACAGGGGGGATCATGAACACTGAAGCTTTCTTT. Its protein product is CASSYVVTGGIMNTEAFF.

This clone showed up just a few times. The rearrangement joins TRBV6-5 to TRBJ2-2, with D perhaps matching TRBD2 (5 bases). The length of the CDR3 is 15 residues. The germline gives CDR1 MNHEY, CDR2 SVGAGI. Trimming cost V 2 bases and J 1 base, with 8 bases left between them. Written as DNA, the CDR3 is TGTGCCAGCAGTTACACAACTAGGAACACCGGGGAGCTGTTTTTT. Its translation: CASSYTTRNTGELFF.

This chain connects TRBV7-2 to TRBJ1-6, with D possibly being TRBD1 (5 bases). Germline values: CDR1 SGHTA, CDR2 FQGNSA. Between the trimmed V and J ends, which lost 5 bases and 0 bases, there was a span of 11 bases. The CDR3 is 16 amino acids. The CDR3 sequence is CASSLDTSSYNSPLHF. The DNA of the CDR3 is TGTGCCAGCAGCCTGGACACGAGCTCCTATAATTCACCCCTCCACTTT.

The J gene is TRBJ1-2, the V gene TRBV2, with D unresolved. CDR1 and CDR2 (germline): SNHLY, FYNNEI. The ends were cut back, 7 bases at V and 8 bases at J, with 26 bases in the middle. CDR3 size: 16 residues. This chain's CDR3 is CASNGGRFPRGLGYTF. In DNA, the CDR3 is TGTGCCAGCAACGGCGGCCGATTCCCGCGAGGGTTGGGCTACACCTTC.

The genes are TRBV5-6 and TRBJ1-2; the match to TRBD1 covers 7 bases. V was clipped by 0 bases and J by 5 bases; unmatched bases: 4. There are 14 residues in the CDR3. Per germline, CDR1 SGHDT and CDR2 YYEEEE. CDR3 in DNA: TGTGCCAGCAGCTTGGAGGGGGCGCGGTATGGCTACACCTTC. Its protein product is CASSLEGARYGYTF.

In its sample, this clone was seen once. The chain combines TRBV21-1 with TRBJ1-5; the table's D call, TRBD1, was not checked against the DNA. TRBV21-1 is a pseudogene. The CDR3 spans 16 residues. The CDR3 here is CASSNNKTGLGQPQHF. Here the CDR3 DNA reads TGTGCCAGCAGCAACAATAAGACAGGGCTTGGTCAGCCCCAGCATTTT.